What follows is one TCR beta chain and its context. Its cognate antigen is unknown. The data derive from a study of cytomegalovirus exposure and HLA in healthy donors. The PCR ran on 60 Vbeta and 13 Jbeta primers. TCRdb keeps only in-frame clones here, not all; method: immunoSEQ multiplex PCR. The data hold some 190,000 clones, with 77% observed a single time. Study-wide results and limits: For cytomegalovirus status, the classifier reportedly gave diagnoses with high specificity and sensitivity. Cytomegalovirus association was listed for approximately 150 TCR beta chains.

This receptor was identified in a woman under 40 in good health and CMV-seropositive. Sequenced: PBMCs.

As DNA, the CDR3 is TGTGCCAGCACCCGAACTCAGGGGTGGGAGCCCCAGCATTTT. The encoded protein is CASTRTQGWEPQHF. The rearrangement joins TRBV28 to TRBJ1-5, with D maybe TRBD1 (6 bases). The germline V gene has CDR1 MDHEN and CDR2 SYDVKM. The CDR3 is 14 amino acids. V gave up 7 bases and J gave up 8 bases, with 18 bases separating them.